A single sample gave rise to the 5 T cell receptor beta chains below, sequenced in a study of T cell responses to AZD1222 COVID-19 vaccine. Sequencing was performed with immunoSEQ multiplex PCR; in TCRdb, only in-frame clones are kept and a portion is missing. This table holds about 120,000 clones, 88% found once. The source material was peripheral blood, sampled on day 0 of MenACWY control vaccination. These TCRs come from an adult in good health.

This chain joins TRBV6-5 and TRBJ1-1; D is perhaps TRBD1 (5 bases). Germline V gene sequence: CDR1 MNHEY, CDR2 SVGAGI. The CDR3 loop spans 14 amino acids. The V and J ends lost 4 bases and 0 bases respectively, with 9 bases between them. CDR3 bases: TGTGCCAGCAGTTCTGGGACCATGAACACTGAAGCTTTCTTT. It encodes CASSSGTMNTEAFF.

This chain links TRBV28 with TRBJ2-7, with 7 bases lining up with TRBD1. CDR1 and CDR2 (germline): MDHEN, SYDVKM. Trimming took 4 bases from V and 0 from J; bases not matched to a gene: 6. This CDR3 has 15 residues. CDR3: CASSSGQAYSYEQYF. The CDR3 nucleotides read TGTGCCAGCAGTTCCGGACAGGCTTACTCCTACGAGCAGTACTTC.

V usage is TRBV11-2 and J usage is TRBJ2-7; no clear D. Trimming left V 1 base short and J 10 bases short, with 14 bases between. The germline V gene encodes CDR1 SGHAT and CDR2 FQNNGV. The CDR3 runs to 13 residues. CDR3 sequence (DNA): TGTGCCAGCAGCTTAGCCTGGGGAAGGGAACAGTACTTC. Translated: CASSLAWGREQYF.

The DNA of the CDR3 is TGTGCCAGCAGCCAAGAGGCTAGCGGCGTGGGGGTAGATACGCAGTATTTT. Protein: CASSQEASGVGVDTQYF. The V and J genes are TRBV4-2 and TRBJ2-3, with 7 bases identical to TRBD2. Per germline, CDR1 LGHNA and CDR2 YNFKEQ. The CDR3 is made up of 17 amino acids. J lost 5 bases, V lost 0 bases, and 11 bases had no gene match.

The chain has TRBV30 and TRBJ2-5, with TRBD1 matching over 8 bases. The CDR3 covers 13 residues. In germline, CDR1 is GTSNPN, CDR2 SVGIG (reference sequence). V lost 2 bases, J lost 5 bases, and 4 bases stayed unmatched. The chain's CDR3 is CAWSRTGWETQYF. CDR3 sequence (DNA): TGTGCCTGGAGTCGGACAGGGTGGGAGACCCAGTACTTC.